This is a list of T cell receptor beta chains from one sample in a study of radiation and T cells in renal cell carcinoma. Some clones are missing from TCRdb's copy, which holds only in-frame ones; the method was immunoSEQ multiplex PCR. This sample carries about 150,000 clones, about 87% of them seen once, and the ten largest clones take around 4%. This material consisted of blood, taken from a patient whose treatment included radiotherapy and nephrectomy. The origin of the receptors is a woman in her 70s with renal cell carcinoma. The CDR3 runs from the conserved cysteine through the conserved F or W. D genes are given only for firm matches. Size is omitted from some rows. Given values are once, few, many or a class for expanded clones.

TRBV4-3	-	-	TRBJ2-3	CASSARATPGDTQYF	TGCGCCAGCAGCGCCCGGGCCACTCCTGGAGATACGCAGTATTTT
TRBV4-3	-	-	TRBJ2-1	CASSQGGGRPSEQFF	TGCGCCAGCAGCCAAGGAGGGGGGCGGCCGAGTGAGCAGTTCTTC
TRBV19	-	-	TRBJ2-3	CASKKGDTDTQYF	TGTGCCAGTAAGAAGGGGGACACAGATACGCAGTATTTT
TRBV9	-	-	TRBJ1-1	CASSVVSQPGTEAFF	TGTGCCAGCAGCGTAGTGAGTCAGCCCGGCACTGAAGCTTTCTTT
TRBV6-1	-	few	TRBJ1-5	CASTGPDSNQPQHF	TGTGCCAGCACGGGACCAGATAGCAATCAGCCCCAGCATTTT
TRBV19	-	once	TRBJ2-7	CASSWGLMSSYEQYF	TGTGCCAGTAGTTGGGGCCTAATGAGCTCCTACGAGCAGTACTTC
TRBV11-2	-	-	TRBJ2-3	CASGGEFRTDTQYF	TGTGCCAGCGGAGGGGAATTTAGGACAGATACGCAGTATTTT
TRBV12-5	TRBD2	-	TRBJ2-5	CASGLGLAGVQETQYF	TGTGCTAGTGGTTTGGGACTAGCGGGCGTCCAAGAGACCCAGTACTTC
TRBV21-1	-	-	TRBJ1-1	CASSKARQGKNTEAFF	TGTGCCAGCAGCAAAGCGCGGCAGGGAAAGAACACTGAAGCTTTCTTT
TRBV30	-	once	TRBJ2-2	CAWPYSPGELFF	TGTGCCTGGCCGTACAGCCCCGGGGAGCTGTTTTTT
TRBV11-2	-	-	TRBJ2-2	CASGGENTGELFF	TGTGCCAGCGGAGGGGAGAACACCGGGGAGCTGTTTTTT
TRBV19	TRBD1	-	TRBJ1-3	CASRTGGAGNTIYF	TGTGCCAGTAGGACAGGGGGCGCTGGAAACACCATATATTTT
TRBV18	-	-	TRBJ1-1	CASSRVGTEAFF	TGTGCCAGCTCTCGGGTGGGGACTGAAGCTTTCTTT
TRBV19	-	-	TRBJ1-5	CASSRVQGSNQPQHF	TGTGCCAGTAGCCGCGTGCAGGGGAGCAATCAGCCCCAGCATTTT
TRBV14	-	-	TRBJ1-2	CASSPTGWVPNYGYTF	TGTGCCAGCAGCCCGACAGGCTGGGTCCCAAACTATGGCTACACCTTC
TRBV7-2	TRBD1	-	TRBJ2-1	CASSFDRGTYNEQFF	TGTGCCAGCAGCTTCGACAGGGGGACCTACAATGAGCAGTTCTTC
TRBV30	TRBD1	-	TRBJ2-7	CAWRLTGVGEQYF	TGTGCCTGGAGGTTGACAGGGGTCGGCGAGCAGTACTTC
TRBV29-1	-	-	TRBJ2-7	CSGGVGDPYEQYF	TGCAGCGGGGGGGTGGGTGACCCCTACGAGCAGTACTTC
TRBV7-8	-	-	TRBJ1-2	CASSLGQQYYGYTF	TGTGCCAGCAGCTTAGGCCAGCAGTACTATGGCTACACCTTC
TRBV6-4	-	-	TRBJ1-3	CARSGTKSGNTIYF	TGTGCCAGGTCCGGGACCAAATCTGGAAACACCATATATTTT
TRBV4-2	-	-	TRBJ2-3	CASSQDLGKDTQYF	TGTGCCAGCAGCCAAGATCTGGGGAAAGATACGCAGTATTTT
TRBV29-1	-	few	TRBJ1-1	CSVDRGGTEAFF	TGCAGCGTTGATCGAGGGGGCACTGAAGCTTTCTTT
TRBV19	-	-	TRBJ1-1	CASSNTRPMNTEAFF	TGTGCCAGTAGTAACACACGACCCATGAACACTGAAGCTTTCTTT
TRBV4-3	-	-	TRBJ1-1	CASSQAQGRNTEAFF	TGCGCCAGCAGCCAAGCGCAGGGCCGCAACACTGAAGCTTTCTTT
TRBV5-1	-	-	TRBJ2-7	CASSRDGSYEQYF	TGCGCCAGCAGCCGGGACGGGTCCTACGAGCAGTACTTC
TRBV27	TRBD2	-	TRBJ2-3	CASSLKGGPATQYF	TGTGCCAGCAGTTTAAAGGGAGGGCCAGCTACGCAGTATTTT
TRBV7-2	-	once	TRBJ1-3	CASSLDGGPGNTIYF	TGTGCCAGCAGCCTAGACGGGGGGCCAGGAAACACCATATATTTT
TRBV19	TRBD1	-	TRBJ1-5	CASSTTGRGTNQPQHF	TGTGCCAGTAGTACGACAGGGAGGGGGACCAATCAGCCCCAGCATTTT
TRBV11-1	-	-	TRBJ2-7	CASSRDRSSYEQYF	TGTGCCAGCAGCCGGGACCGAAGCTCCTACGAGCAGTACTTC